Following are 22 T cell receptor beta chains from one sample sequenced in a study of T cell changes during pregnancy in multiple sclerosis (dated by TCRdb to the late 2010s). Library creation used the immunoSEQ multiplex PCR assay. The table comes from immuneACCESS by way of TCRdb, which keeps in-frame sequences with V and J called. Part of the clones is missing from these tables; in studies checked, under half for an unresolved V gene and the rest for unknown reasons. The sample data list about 55,000 clones, and approximately 94% of these were observed just once. The top ten hold approximately 3.7% of the sample. The starting material was CD8+ T cells from peripheral blood mononuclear cells, obtained in the third trimester of pregnancy. The receptors come from a female donor with multiple sclerosis, enrolled in a pregnancy study.

V is TRBV27 and J is TRBJ1-5; 10 bases fit TRBD1. This CDR3 is 14 amino acids long. Losses at the gene ends were 8 bases for V and 7 bases for J; bases not matched to a gene: 8. Germline CDR1 and CDR2: MNHEY and SMNVEV (reference sequence). DNA of the CDR3: TGTGCCAGCGCAGATCGGACAGGGGGGCAGCCCCAGCATTTT. Translating it yields CASADRTGGQPQHF.

The rearrangement uses TRBV27 and TRBJ1-4, with 8 bases aligning to TRBD1. This CDR3 is built from 16 residues. Germline values: CDR1 MNHEY, CDR2 SMNVEV (reference sequence). Germline trimming cut 5 bases from V and 7 bases from J; bases unmatched to any gene: 12. The CDR3 DNA is TGTGCCAGCAGTATCTACCAGGGGGCTGTCGGTGAAAAACTGTTTTTT. This encodes CASSIYQGAVGEKLFF.

This clone was observed once. Distinct nucleotide sequences in the sample also encode this CDR3. The V and J genes are TRBV27 and TRBJ2-7; 9 bases map to TRBD1. This CDR3 is 15 amino acids long. Per the germline V gene, CDR1 is MNHEY and CDR2 is SMNVEV (reference sequence). The J segment lost 0 bases and the V segment lost 5 bases, leaving 5 bases of the junction unmatched. Here the CDR3 DNA reads TGTGCCAGCAGTATCGGGACAGGGATCTCCTACGAGCAGTACTTC. Its protein is CASSIGTGISYEQYF.

The V call is TRBV19, the J call TRBJ1-2; maybe TRBD1 (6 bases). Germline CDR1 and CDR2: LNHDA and SQIVND (reference sequence). The CDR3 contains 12 residues. Deletions cut 5 bases from V and 4 bases from J, with 8 bases between. In DNA form, the CDR3 reads TGTGCCAGTAGTGGGGGCCCCTATGGCTACACCTTC. Residues: CASSGGPYGYTF.

J is TRBJ2-5 and V is TRBV2; D may be TRBD2 (5 bases). The germline V gene encodes CDR1 SNHLY and CDR2 FYNNEI. Trimming cost V 11 bases and J 5 bases, with 15 bases left between them. CDR3 length: 12 amino acids. The CDR3 sequence is CACRTYGETQYF. For the CDR3, the DNA is TGTGCCTGCCGGACTTACGGGGAGACCCAGTACTTC.

The chain couples TRBV5-5 to TRBJ1-1; maybe TRBD1 (6 bases). Germline V gene sequence: CDR1 SGHKS, CDR2 YYEKEE (reference sequence). Trimming shortened V by 6 bases and J by 3 bases, and 15 bases separated the two germline ends. This CDR3 comprises 14 residues. CDR3 nucleotide sequence: TGTGCCAGCATCCTAGGGGGTCGGGACACTGAAGCTTTCTTT. This gives the protein CASILGGRDTEAFF.

V gene TRBV13 combines with J gene TRBJ1-2; D perhaps matches TRBD1 (6 bases). The CDR3 is 12 amino acids. V lost 7 bases to trimming and J lost 8 bases, with 14 bases between them. Looked up from germline, CDR1 is PRHDT and CDR2 is FYEKMQ (reference sequence). CDR3 DNA sequence: TGTGCCAGCAACTCAGGGGAGCAGGGCTACACCTTC. Its translation: CASNSGEQGYTF.

The chain uses TRBV28 and TRBJ2-5; D might be TRBD1 (5 bases). The V and J ends lost 8 bases and 5 bases respectively, with 15 bases between them. The CDR3 contains 13 residues. Per the germline V gene, CDR1 is MDHEN and CDR2 is SYDVKM. The CDR3 is CASRTRVFETQYF. In DNA, the CDR3 is TGTGCCAGCCGGACCAGGGTCTTCGAGACCCAGTACTTC. Full variable domain (outside the CDR3, taken from reference TRBV28 and TRBJ2-5): DVKVTQSSRYLVKRTGEKVFLECVQDMDHENMFWYRQDPGLGLRLIYFSYDVKMKEKGDIPEGYSVSREKKERFSLILESASTNQTSMYLCASRTRVFETQYFGPGTRLLVL.

The chain couples TRBV4-3 to TRBJ2-1; no firm D call. V lost 1 base, J lost 3 bases, and 10 bases lay in between. The CDR3 is made up of 15 amino acids. The germline gives CDR1 LGHNA, CDR2 YSLEER. CDR3 region: CASSQGRAIYNEQFF. The CDR3 DNA sequence: TGCGCCAGCAGCCAAGGAAGAGCTATCTACAATGAGCAGTTCTTC.

The genes are TRBV4-1 and TRBJ1-2, with 7 bases identical to TRBD1. The CDR3 totals 15 residues. The V segment lost 3 bases and the J segment 5 bases; nucleotides outside the gene matches: 9. The V gene's germline CDR1 is MGHRA and CDR2 YSYEKL. This CDR3 reads CASSHFFGTVYGYTF. CDR3 in DNA: TGCGCCAGCAGCCATTTTTTTGGGACAGTTTATGGCTACACCTTC.

The V and J genes are TRBV4-1 and TRBJ2-5, with 12 bases identical to TRBD2. In germline, CDR1 is MGHRA, CDR2 YSYEKL. The V gene end was trimmed by 2 bases and the J gene end by 2 bases; junction bases not matched to a gene: 9. The CDR3 runs to 18 residues. CDR3 DNA sequence: TGCGCCAGCAGCCAACCCTCTTCCGGGACTAGCGGGCAAGAGACCCAGTACTTC. Its translation is CASSQPSSGTSGQETQYF.

V and J are TRBV9 and TRBJ2-5; 11 bases are a match to TRBD1. The junction had 1 base not matched to a gene; V was cut back by 3 bases and J by 0 bases. Germline V gives CDR1 SGDLS, CDR2 YYNGEE. The CDR3 length is 15 residues. The CDR3 nucleotides are TGTGCCAGCAGCGAGGGACAGGGGGACCAAGAGACCCAGTACTTC. Encoded protein: CASSEGQGDQETQYF.

This clone was seen a single time. The chain combines TRBV5-6 with TRBJ2-6; 8 nucleotides line up with TRBD1. J gave up 6 bases and V 0 bases, and 8 bases lay outside the gene matches. CDR1 SGHDT and CDR2 YYEEEE come from the germline V gene. The CDR3 is 17 residues long. The CDR3 here is CASSLARGRTKANVLTF. CDR3 coding DNA: TGTGCCAGCAGCTTGGCCAGGGGGCGTACCAAGGCCAACGTCCTGACTTTC.

The chain uses TRBV5-1 and TRBJ2-1; TRBD2 might be the D (6 bases). From germline, CDR1 is SGHRS and CDR2 YFSETQ. With 4 bases removed from V and 9 bases from J, the gap between germline ends came to 14 bases. The CDR3 consists of 13 residues. As DNA, the CDR3 is TGCGCCAGCAGCGACGAGGCCGGGGGTGAGCAGTTCTTC. This codes for CASSDEAGGEQFF.

The V and J genes are TRBV14 and TRBJ1-1, with D tentatively TRBD1 (5 bases). The germline gives CDR1 SGHDN, CDR2 FVKESK. Trimming shortened V by 0 bases and J by 3 bases, and 14 bases separated the two germline ends. The CDR3 sequence is 16 residues long. The CDR3 sequence is CASSQDQGAAYTEAFF. The CDR3 nucleotides are TGTGCCAGCAGCCAAGATCAGGGCGCAGCGTACACTGAAGCTTTCTTT. Supplemented by reference TRBV14 and TRBJ1-1, the full variable domain reads EAGVTQFPSHSVIEKGQTVTLRCDPISGHDNLYWYRRVMGKEIKFLLHFVKESKQDESGMPNNRFLAERTGGTYSTLKVQPAELEDSGVYFCASSQDQGAAYTEAFFGQGTRLTVV.

CDR3 residues: CASRPDYGYTF. CDR3 DNA sequence: TGTGCCAGCAGGCCAGACTATGGCTACACCTTC. This rearrangement joins TRBV6-5 to TRBJ1-2, with no clear D. The V and J ends lost 6 bases and 3 bases respectively, with 5 bases between them. Germline V gene sequence: CDR1 MNHEY, CDR2 SVGAGI. CDR3 size: 11 residues.

The gene calls are TRBV30 and TRBJ2-5, with a weak D call TRBD2 (5 bases). Trimming stripped 0 bases from V and 2 bases from J, with 7 bases between. Germline-derived CDR1 and CDR2 are GTSNPN and SVGIG (reference sequence). There are 13 residues in the CDR3. DNA for the CDR3: TGTGCCTGGAGTGTCTGGGAGCAAGAGACCCAGTACTTC. Its translation: CAWSVWEQETQYF.

V is TRBV4-1 and J is TRBJ2-4, with 8 nucleotides matching TRBD1. The V segment lost 4 bases and the J segment 0 bases; nucleotides outside the gene matches: 14. There are 19 residues in the CDR3. CDR1 is MGHRA, CDR2 YSYEKL, per germline. The CDR3 sequence is CASSLYRGKGLAAKNIQYF. For the CDR3, the DNA is TGCGCCAGCAGCCTATACAGGGGGAAGGGGTTGGCAGCCAAAAACATTCAGTACTTC.

The J gene is TRBJ2-6, the V gene TRBV4-2, with D possibly being TRBD1 (6 bases). The germline CDR1 and CDR2 sequences are LGHNA and YNFKEQ. The CDR3 is made up of 15 amino acids. Trimming took off 5 bases at V and 3 bases at J, with 11 bases between the two ends. This CDR3 reads CASSAGESGANVLTF. The CDR3 region has the DNA TGTGCCAGCAGCGCAGGGGAAAGTGGGGCCAACGTCCTGACTTTC.

V gene TRBV27 combines with J gene TRBJ1-5; no firm D call. This CDR3 region has 15 residues. Deletions cut 3 bases from V and 0 bases from J, with 9 bases between. Germline V gene data show CDR1 as MNHEY and CDR2 as SMNVEV (reference sequence). CDR3 in amino acids: CASSLNIYSNQPQHF. The CDR3 DNA follows: TGTGCCAGCAGTTTGAACATATATAGCAATCAGCCCCAGCATTTT.

This chain connects TRBV4-2 to TRBJ2-1; 7 positions match TRBD1. V gave up 4 bases and J gave up 5 bases; unmatched junction bases: 8. The CDR3 sequence is 15 residues long. Per germline, CDR1 LGHNA and CDR2 YNFKEQ. The CDR3 loop is CASSLTGTENNEQFF. The DNA for the CDR3 is TGTGCCAGCAGCCTAACGGGGACAGAGAACAATGAGCAGTTCTTC.

The chain couples TRBV5-1 to TRBJ2-3; maybe TRBD2 (6 bases). V lost 2 bases and J lost 6, with 16 bases in between. The CDR3 length is 15 residues. Germline V gene sequence: CDR1 SGHRS, CDR2 YFSETQ. CDR3 sequence (DNA): TGCGCCAGCAGCTTATATGGGGGAGGTGCGGATACGCAGTATTTT. It codes for CASSLYGGGADTQYF.